These 3 T cell receptor beta chains were all obtained from the same sample, sequenced in a study of siplizumab effects on memory and regulatory T cells. The protocol was immunoSEQ multiplex PCR, while the TCRdb copy is restricted to in-frame clones and leaves out a portion. The repertoire holds 100,000 or so clones, 85% to 95% seen once, with approximately 0.32% in the top ten. Sequencing was performed on CD4+ T cells sorted from blood. These TCRs come from a human donor in good health.

A single count supports this clone. The CDR3 nucleotides read TGTGCTCGGACAGGGTCGTCTGGAAACACCATATATTTT. Its protein is CARTGSSGNTIYF. The rearrangement links TRBV30 to TRBJ1-3, with 8 nucleotides matching TRBD1. This CDR3 has 13 residues. Germline V gene lookup returns CDR1 GTSNPN and CDR2 SVGIG (reference sequence).

The rearrangement uses TRBV7-2 and TRBJ1-2; D is uncertain. V lost 5 bases, J lost 0 bases, and 10 bases lay in between. CDR3 length equals 14 residues. Germline CDR1 reads SGHTA; CDR2 reads FQGNSA. CDR3 in amino acids: CASSPERANYGYTF. In DNA form, the CDR3 reads TGTGCCAGCAGCCCCGAAAGAGCTAACTATGGCTACACCTTC.

This clone was seen just once. This sequence joins TRBV13 and TRBJ2-3; TRBD1 agrees at 7 bases. The V gene end was trimmed by 0 bases and the J gene end by 2 bases; junction bases not matched to a gene: 2. The CDR3 sequence is 15 residues long. CDR1 and CDR2 from the germline V gene are PRHDT and FYEKMQ (reference sequence). As DNA, the CDR3 is TGTGCCAGCAGCTTAGGGACAGGGACCACAGATACGCAGTATTTT. It codes for CASSLGTGTTDTQYF.